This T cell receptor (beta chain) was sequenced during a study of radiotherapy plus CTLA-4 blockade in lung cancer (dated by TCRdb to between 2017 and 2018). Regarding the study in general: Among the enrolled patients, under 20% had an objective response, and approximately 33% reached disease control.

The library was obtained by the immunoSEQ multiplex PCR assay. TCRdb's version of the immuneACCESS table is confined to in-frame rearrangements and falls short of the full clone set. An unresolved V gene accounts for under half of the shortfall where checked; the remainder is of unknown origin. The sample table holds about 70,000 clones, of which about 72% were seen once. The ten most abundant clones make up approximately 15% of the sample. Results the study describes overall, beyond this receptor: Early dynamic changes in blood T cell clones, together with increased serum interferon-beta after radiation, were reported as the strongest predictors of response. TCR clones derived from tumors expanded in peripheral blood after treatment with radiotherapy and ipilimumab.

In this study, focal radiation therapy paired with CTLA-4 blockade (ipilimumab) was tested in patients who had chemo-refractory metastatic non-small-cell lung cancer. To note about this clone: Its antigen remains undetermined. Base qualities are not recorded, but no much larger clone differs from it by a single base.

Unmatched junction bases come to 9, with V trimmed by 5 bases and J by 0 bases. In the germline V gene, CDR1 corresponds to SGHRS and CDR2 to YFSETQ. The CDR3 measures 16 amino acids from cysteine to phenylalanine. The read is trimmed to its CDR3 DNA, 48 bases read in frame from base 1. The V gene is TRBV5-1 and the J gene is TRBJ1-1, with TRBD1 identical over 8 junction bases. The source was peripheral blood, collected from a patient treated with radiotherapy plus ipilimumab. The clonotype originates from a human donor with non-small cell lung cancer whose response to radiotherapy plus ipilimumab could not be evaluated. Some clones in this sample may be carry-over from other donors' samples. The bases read TGCGCCAGCAGTCGTCAGGGGGCCACGTTGAACACTGAAGCTTTCTTT. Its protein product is CASSRQGATLNTEAFF.